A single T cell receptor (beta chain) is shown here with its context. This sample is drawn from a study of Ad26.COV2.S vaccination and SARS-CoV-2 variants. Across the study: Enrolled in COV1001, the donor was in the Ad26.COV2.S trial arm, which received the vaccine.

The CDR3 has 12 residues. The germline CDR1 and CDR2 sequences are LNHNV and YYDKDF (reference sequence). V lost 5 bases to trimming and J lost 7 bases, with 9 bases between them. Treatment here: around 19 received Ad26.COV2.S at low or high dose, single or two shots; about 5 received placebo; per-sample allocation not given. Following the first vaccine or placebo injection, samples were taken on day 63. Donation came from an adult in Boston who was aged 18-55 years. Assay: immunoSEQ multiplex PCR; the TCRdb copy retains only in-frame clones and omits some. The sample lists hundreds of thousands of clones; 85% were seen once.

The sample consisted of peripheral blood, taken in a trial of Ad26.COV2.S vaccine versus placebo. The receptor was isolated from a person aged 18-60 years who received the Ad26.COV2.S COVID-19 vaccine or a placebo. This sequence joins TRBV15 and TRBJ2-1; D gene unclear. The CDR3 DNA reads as TGTGCCACCAGCTTCGGTAGGAATGAGCAGTTCTTC. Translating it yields CATSFGRNEQFF. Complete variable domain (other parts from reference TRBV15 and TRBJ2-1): DAMVIQNPRYQVTQFGKPVTLSCSQTLNHNVMYWYQQKSSQAPKLLFHYYDKDFNNEADTPDNFQSRRPNTSFCFLDIRSPGLGDTAMYLCATSFGRNEQFFGPGTRLTVL.